These T cell receptor beta chains were read from a single sample in a study of CXCR3-negative and CXCR3-positive naive CD8 T cells. TCRdb re-called the 5' RACE reads; every CDR3 protein appears as one record, without DNA. The ten most abundant clones cover 0.59% of a sample with around 130,000 distinct CDR3 sequences. The sequenced sample consisted of naive CXCR3+ CD8+ T cells from blood. The receptors were gathered from a human donor in good health. Some clones in this sample may be carry-over from other donors' samples. CDR3s include the opening cysteine and the closing phenylalanine or tryptophan.

V,J,CDR3
TRBV6-2/TRBV6-3,TRBJ2-2,CASSYSGGGGLLELFF
TRBV3-1,TRBJ2-4,CASSPLLGVAKNIQYF
TRBV5-1,TRBJ2-7,CASSLGQASSYEQYF
TRBV7-9,TRBJ1-4,CASPGTGDEKLFF
TRBV4-1,TRBJ2-3,CASSQDPGSPSSGSTDTQYF
TRBV20-1,TRBJ2-1,CSASQLRGHEQFF
TRBV14,TRBJ2-3,CASSQDGDRGGGTDTQYF
TRBV20-1,TRBJ2-1,CSARDLSRQHNEQFF
TRBV2,TRBJ2-2,CASSRLGTSDYAGELFF
TRBV20-1,TRBJ2-7,CSAFSGGNSYEQYF
TRBV29-1,TRBJ1-5,CSVGGIGNQPQHF
TRBV7-6,TRBJ2-7,CASSLTTGTGEAYEQYF
TRBV29-1,TRBJ2-1,CSVGDLTGVYNEQFF